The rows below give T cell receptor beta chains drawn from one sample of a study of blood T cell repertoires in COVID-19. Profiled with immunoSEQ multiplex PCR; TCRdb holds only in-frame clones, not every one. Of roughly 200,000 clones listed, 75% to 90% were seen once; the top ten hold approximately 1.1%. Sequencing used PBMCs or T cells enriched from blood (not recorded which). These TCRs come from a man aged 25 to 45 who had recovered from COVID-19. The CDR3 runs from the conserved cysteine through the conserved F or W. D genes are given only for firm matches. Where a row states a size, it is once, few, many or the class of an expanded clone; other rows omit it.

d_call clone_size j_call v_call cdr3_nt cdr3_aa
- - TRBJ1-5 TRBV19 TGTGCCAGTACCGCCTTCTTGGCCCAGCCCCAGCATTTT CASTAFLAQPQHF
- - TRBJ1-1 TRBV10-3 TGTGCCAGCCTACAGGGTATGAACACTGAAGCTTTCTTT CASLQGMNTEAFF
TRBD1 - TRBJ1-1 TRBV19 TGTGCCAGCCGGACAGGGCCTTGGAACACTGAAGCTTTCTTT CASRTGPWNTEAFF
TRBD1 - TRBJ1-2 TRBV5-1 TGCGCCAGCAGCCCTCGGGACAGGGATTATGGCTACACCTTC CASSPRDRDYGYTF
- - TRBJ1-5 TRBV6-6 TGTGCCAGCAGTTACTCTCCCAGACAGCACAATCAGCCCCAGCATTTT CASSYSPRQHNQPQHF
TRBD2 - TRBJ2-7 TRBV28 TGTGCCAGCAGCATCTGGACTAGCGGGAGAGTCGTCCCCTACGAGCAGTACTTC CASSIWTSGRVVPYEQYF
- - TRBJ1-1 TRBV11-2 TGTGCCAGCAGCCCAGGGTTCACTGAAGCTTTCTTT CASSPGFTEAFF
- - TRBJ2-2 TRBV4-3 TGCGCCAGCAGCCAAGATTTTTCTCTCGGGGAGCTGTTTTTT CASSQDFSLGELFF
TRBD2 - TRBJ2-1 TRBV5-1 TGCGCCAGCAGACTCGCGACTAGCGGGACTAAGTTCTTC CASRLATSGTKFF
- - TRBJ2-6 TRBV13 TGTGCCAGCAGCCCATCCTTCAATCGGGGCTCTGGGGCCAACGTCCTGACTTTC CASSPSFNRGSGANVLTF
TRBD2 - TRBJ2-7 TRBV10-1 TGCGCCAGCAGTGAGTCCAAGGGGAGGGACGTTTGGTACGAGCAGTACTTC CASSESKGRDVWYEQYF
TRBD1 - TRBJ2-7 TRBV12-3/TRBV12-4 TGTGCCAGCAGCCTGGGACAGGGCTACGAGCAGTACTTC CASSLGQGYEQYF
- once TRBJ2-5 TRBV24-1 TGTGCCACCAGTGATACCTCAGGGGTACGGGAGACCCAGTACTTC CATSDTSGVRETQYF
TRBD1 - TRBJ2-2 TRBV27 TGTGCCAGCAGTAACCGGGACAGGGAGCCCGGGGAGCTGTTTTTT CASSNRDREPGELFF
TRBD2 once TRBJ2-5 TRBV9 TGTGCCAGCAGCGTAGCCGACGGGACTAGCGGGGGGGCCAGAGAGACCCAGTACTTC CASSVADGTSGGARETQYF
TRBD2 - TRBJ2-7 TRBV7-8 TGTGCCAGCACCCGGGTTAGCGGGGGGCCGACTTACGAGCAGTACTTC CASTRVSGGPTYEQYF
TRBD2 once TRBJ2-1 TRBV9 TGTGCCAGCAGCGTAGCTGGGGGAGGGGTAAATGAGCAGTTCTTC CASSVAGGGVNEQFF
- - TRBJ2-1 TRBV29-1 TGCAGCATGAAGAAACCAGGTACTCTTTACAATGAGCAGTTCTTC CSMKKPGTLYNEQFF
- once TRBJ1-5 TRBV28 TGTGCCAGCAGTTTGTCGGGGCAGGGGCGTAATCAGCCCCAGCATTTT CASSLSGQGRNQPQHF
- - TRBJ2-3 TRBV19 TGTGCCAGTAGTATCTCGGACTACAGCACAGATACGCAGTATTTT CASSISDYSTDTQYF
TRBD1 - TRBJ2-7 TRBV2 TGTGCCAGCCTCCATGACAGGGCGAATAGCTACGAGCAGTACTTC CASLHDRANSYEQYF
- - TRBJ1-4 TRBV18 TGTGCCAGCTCACCACTCTTGGACTATAATGAAAAACTGTTTTTT CASSPLLDYNEKLFF
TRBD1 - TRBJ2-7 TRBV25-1 TGTGCCAGTCGACCCGACAGGGGAACCTACGAGCAGTACTTC CASRPDRGTYEQYF
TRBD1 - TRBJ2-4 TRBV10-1 TGCGCCAGCAGTACCGGACAGGGCAAAAACATTCAGTACTTC CASSTGQGKNIQYF
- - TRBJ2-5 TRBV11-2 TGTGCCAGCAGCTTAGAGGGCGGTTTCGGGGGAGCTTACCAAGAGACCCAGTACTTC CASSLEGGFGGAYQETQYF
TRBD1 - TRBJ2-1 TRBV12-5 TGTGCTAGTGGCCCCGGGACAGGGGAGGGTGAGCAGTTCTTC CASGPGTGEGEQFF
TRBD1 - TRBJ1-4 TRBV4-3 TGCGCCAGCAGCCAGGGGACAGGGGGCGCGTCTAATGAAAAACTGTTTTTT CASSQGTGGASNEKLFF
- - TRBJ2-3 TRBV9 TGTGCCAGCAGCGTAGACTCGAGGGGCGGGGGCGCAGATACGCAGTATTTT CASSVDSRGGGADTQYF
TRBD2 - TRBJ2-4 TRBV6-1 TGTGCCAGCAGTGAGCGGGGGAACAAAAACATTCAGTACTTC CASSERGNKNIQYF
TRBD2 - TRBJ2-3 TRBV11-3 TGTGCCAGCAGCTTAGGCGGGAGCTTCACAGATACGCAGTATTTT CASSLGGSFTDTQYF
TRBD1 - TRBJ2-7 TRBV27 TGTGCCAGCAGTTTATCTGGGACAGGTGGCTCCTACGAGCAGTACTTC CASSLSGTGGSYEQYF
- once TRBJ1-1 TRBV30 TGTGCCTGGACGAGAGATGGGGGCGATAACACTGAAGCTTTCTTT CAWTRDGGDNTEAFF
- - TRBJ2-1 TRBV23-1 TGCGCCAGCAGTCAAAGGGGGAAACAGGGTCCGTTTAACTCCTACAATGAGCAGTTCTTC CASSQRGKQGPFNSYNEQFF
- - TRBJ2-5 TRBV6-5 TGTGCCAGCAGACAGGGCCACCAAGAGACCCAGTACTTC CASRQGHQETQYF
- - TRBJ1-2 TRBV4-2 TGTGCCAGCAGCCAAGACCAGGGTGCTGATGGCTACACCTTC CASSQDQGADGYTF
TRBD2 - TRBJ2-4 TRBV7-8 TGTGCCAGCAGCATTAGTCCCTTAGCGGGGTCTTACAAAAACATTCAGTACTTC CASSISPLAGSYKNIQYF
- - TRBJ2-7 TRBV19 TGTGCCAGTGGACCGGACTGGGGCTACGAGCAGTACTTC CASGPDWGYEQYF
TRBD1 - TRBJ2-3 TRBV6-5 TGTGCCAGCAGTTACCGACAGGGGGGTAACACAGATACGCAGTATTTT CASSYRQGGNTDTQYF
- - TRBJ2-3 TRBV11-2 TGTGCCAGCAGCCAGTTTGAGGGAAGCTCCCAGTATTTT CASSQFEGSSQYF
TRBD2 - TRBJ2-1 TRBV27 TGTGCCAGCAGTTTTGGGGTAGGCCTTTCCAGGCGGGGGGGTCACAATGAGCAGTTCTTC CASSFGVGLSRRGGHNEQFF
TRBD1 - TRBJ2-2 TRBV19 TGTGCCAGTAGTACCCCAGGGGGCAGGGGCACCGGGGAGCTGTTTTTT CASSTPGGRGTGELFF
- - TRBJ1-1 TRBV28 TGTGCCAGCAGTCCACTCGACAGGCCTGAAGCTTTCTTT CASSPLDRPEAFF
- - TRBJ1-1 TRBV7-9 TGTGCCAGCAGAAAATCAACGGGACAAACACCGAACACTGAAGCTTTCTTT CASRKSTGQTPNTEAFF
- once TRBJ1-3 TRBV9 TGTGCCAGCAGCGTACCTGAGGAGGATGTGGGAAACACCATATATTTT CASSVPEEDVGNTIYF
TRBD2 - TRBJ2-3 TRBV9 TGTGCCAGCAGCGGAAGGCGGGAGACAGATACGCAGTATTTT CASSGRRETDTQYF
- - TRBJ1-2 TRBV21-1 TGTGCCAGCAGCAAAGAGGACTCCCTGGCGGGTGGCTACACCTTC CASSKEDSLAGGYTF
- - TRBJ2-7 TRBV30 TGTGCCTGGAGTACTGAAGGGGGGGTTCTCTACTACGAGCAGTACTTC CAWSTEGGVLYYEQYF
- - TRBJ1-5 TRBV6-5 TGTGCCAGCAGTTACTCGATGAGACAGCCCCAGCATTTT CASSYSMRQPQHF
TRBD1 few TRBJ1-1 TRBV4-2 TGTGCCAGCAGCCAACCTCCGGGACAGGGAATTACTGAAGCTTTCTTT CASSQPPGQGITEAFF
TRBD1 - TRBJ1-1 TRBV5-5 TGTGCCAGCAAACTCCGGGACAGGGGATCTGAAGCTTTCTTT CASKLRDRGSEAFF